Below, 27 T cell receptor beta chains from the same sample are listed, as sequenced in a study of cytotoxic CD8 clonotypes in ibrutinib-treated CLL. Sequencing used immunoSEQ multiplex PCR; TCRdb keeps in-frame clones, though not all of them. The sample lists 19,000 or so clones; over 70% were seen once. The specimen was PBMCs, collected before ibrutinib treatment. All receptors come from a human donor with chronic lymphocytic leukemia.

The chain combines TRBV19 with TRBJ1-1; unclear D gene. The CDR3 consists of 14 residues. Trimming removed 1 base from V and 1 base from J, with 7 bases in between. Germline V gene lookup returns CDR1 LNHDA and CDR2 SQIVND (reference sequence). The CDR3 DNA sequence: TGTGCCAGTAGTATAGCGGCAGGGAACACTGAAGCTTTCTTT. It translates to CASSIAAGNTEAFF. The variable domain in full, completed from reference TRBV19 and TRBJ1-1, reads DGGITQSPKYLFRKEGQNVTLSCEQNLNHDAMYWYRQDPGQGLRLIYYSQIVNDFQKGDIAEGYSVSREKKESFPLTVTSAQKNPTAFYLCASSIAAGNTEAFFGQGTRLTVV.

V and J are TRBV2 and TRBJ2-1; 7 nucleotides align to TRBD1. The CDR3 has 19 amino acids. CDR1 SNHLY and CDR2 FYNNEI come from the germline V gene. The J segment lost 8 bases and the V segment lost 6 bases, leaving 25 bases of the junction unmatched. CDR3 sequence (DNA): TGTGCCAGCAGCGATCACGCTACAAGGACAGGTGGTTTTTTGGATGAGCAGTTCTTC. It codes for CASSDHATRTGGFLDEQFF.

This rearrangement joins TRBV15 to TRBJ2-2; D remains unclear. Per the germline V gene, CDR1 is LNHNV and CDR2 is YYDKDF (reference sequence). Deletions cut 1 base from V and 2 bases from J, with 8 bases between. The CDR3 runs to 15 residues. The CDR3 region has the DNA TGTGCCACCAGCAGAGTTGAGGCTAACACCGGGGAGCTGTTTTTT. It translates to CATSRVEANTGELFF.

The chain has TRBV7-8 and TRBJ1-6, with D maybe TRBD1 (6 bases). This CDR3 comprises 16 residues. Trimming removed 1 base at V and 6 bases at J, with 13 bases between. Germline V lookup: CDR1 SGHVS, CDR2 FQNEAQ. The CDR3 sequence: CASSLENRAANSPLHF. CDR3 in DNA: TGTGCCAGCAGCTTAGAGAACAGGGCTGCTAATTCACCCCTCCACTTT.

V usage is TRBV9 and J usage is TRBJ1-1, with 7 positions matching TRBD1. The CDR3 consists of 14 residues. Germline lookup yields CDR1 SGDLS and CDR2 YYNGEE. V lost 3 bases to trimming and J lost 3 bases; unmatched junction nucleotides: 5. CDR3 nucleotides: TGTGCCAGCAGCGCACAGGGGTGGGACACTGAAGCTTTCTTT. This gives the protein CASSAQGWDTEAFF.

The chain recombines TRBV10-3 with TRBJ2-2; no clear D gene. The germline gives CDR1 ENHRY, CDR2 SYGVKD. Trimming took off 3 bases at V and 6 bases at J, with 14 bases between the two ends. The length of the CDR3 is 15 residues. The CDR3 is CAISDGLTLPGELFF. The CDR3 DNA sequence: TGTGCCATCAGTGATGGGTTAACCCTTCCCGGGGAGCTGTTTTTT.

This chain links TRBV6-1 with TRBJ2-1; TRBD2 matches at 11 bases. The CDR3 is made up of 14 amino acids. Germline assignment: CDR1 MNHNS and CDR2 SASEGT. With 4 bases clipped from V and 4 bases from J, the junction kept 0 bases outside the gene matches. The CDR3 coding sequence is TGTGCCAGCAGTGGGACTAGCGGGTACAATGAGCAGTTCTTC. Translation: CASSGTSGYNEQFF.

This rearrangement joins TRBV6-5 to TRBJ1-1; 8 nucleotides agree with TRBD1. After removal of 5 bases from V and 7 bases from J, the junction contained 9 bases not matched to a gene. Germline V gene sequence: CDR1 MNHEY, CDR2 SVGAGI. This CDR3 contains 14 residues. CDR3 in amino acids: CASSLDRVVGEAFF. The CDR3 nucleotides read TGTGCCAGCAGTCTGGACAGGGTTGTTGGTGAAGCTTTCTTT.

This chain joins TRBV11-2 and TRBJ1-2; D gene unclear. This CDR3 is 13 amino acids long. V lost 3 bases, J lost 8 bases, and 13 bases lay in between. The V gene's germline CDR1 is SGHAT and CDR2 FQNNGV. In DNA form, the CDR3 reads TGTGCCAGCAGCTTTGGGGATTCGAGGGGCTACACCTTC. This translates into CASSFGDSRGYTF.

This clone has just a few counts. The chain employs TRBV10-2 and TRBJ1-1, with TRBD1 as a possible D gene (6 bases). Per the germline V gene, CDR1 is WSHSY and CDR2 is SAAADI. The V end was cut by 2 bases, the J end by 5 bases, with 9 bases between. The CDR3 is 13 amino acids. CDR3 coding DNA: TGCGCCAGCAGTGAGGGGGGGCAGACTGAAGCTTTCTTT. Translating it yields CASSEGGQTEAFF.

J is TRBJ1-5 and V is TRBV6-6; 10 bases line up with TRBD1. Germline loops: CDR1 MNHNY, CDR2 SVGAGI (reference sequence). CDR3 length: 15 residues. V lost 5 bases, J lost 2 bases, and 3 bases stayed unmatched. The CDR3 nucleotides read TGTGCCAGCAGTGACAGGGGGCTGGGCAATCAGCCCCAGCATTTT. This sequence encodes CASSDRGLGNQPQHF.

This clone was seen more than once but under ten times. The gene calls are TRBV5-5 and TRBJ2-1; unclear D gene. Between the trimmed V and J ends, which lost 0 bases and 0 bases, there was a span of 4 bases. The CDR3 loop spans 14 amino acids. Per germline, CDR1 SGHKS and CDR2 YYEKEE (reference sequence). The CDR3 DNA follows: TGTGCCAGCAGCTTGGCAGGCTCCTACAATGAGCAGTTCTTC. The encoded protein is CASSLAGSYNEQFF.

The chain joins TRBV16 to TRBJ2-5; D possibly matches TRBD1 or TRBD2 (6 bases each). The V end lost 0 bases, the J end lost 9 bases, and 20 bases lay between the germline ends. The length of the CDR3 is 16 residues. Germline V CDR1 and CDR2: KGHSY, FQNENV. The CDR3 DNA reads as TGTGCCAGCAGCCAATCGTCCCGGGGGCCCGAAAGGTCCCAGTACTTC. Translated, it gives CASSQSSRGPERSQYF.

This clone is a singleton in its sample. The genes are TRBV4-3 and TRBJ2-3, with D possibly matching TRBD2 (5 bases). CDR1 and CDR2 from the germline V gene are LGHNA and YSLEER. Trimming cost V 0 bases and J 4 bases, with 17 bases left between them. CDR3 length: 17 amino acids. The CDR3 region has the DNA TGCGCCAGCAGCCAAGATCCCCTGGGAGAACGGGCAGATACGCAGTATTTT. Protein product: CASSQDPLGERADTQYF.

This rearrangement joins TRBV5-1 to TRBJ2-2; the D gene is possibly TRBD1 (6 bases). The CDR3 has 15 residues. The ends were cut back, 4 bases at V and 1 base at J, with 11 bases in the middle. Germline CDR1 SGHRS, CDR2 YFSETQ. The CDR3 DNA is TGCGCCAGCAGCACTGACAGGTGGAACACCGGGGAGCTGTTTTTT. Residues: CASSTDRWNTGELFF.

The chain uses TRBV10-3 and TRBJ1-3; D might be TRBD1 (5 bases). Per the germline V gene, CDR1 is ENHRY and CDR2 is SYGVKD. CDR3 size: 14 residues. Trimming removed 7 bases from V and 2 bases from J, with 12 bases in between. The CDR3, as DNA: TGTGCCATCACTCAGCAGGGAACTGGAAACACCATATATTTT. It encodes CAITQQGTGNTIYF.

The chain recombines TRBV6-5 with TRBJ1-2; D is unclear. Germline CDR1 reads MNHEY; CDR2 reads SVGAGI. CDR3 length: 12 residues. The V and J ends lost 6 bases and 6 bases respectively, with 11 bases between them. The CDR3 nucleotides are TGTGCCAGCAGGTCCAGGCCGCATGGCTACACCTTC. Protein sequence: CASRSRPHGYTF.

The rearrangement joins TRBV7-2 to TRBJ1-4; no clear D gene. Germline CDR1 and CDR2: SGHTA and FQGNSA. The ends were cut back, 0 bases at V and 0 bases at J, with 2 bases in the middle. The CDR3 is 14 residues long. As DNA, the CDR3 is TGTGCCAGCAGCTTAGCGGCAACTAATGAAAAACTGTTTTTT. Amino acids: CASSLAATNEKLFF. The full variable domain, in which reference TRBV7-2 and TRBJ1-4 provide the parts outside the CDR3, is GAGVSQSPSNKVTEKGKDVELRCDPISGHTALYWYRQSLGQGLEFLIYFQGNSAPDKSGLPSDRFSAERTGGSVSTLTIQRTQQEDSAVYLCASSLAATNEKLFFGSGTQLSVL.

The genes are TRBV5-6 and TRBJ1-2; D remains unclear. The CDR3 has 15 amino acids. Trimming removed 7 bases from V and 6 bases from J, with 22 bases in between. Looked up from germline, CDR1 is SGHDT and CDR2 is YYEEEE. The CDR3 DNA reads TGTGCCAGCTGTCACTGCAATAGTCGAAAGAATGGCTACACCTTC. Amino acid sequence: CASCHCNSRKNGYTF.

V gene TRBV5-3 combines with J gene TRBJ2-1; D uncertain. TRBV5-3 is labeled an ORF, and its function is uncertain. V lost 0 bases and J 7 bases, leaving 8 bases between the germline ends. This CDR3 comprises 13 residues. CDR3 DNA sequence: TGTGCCAGAAGCTTGGCAGGTCGTAATGAGCAGTTCTTC. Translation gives CARSLAGRNEQFF.

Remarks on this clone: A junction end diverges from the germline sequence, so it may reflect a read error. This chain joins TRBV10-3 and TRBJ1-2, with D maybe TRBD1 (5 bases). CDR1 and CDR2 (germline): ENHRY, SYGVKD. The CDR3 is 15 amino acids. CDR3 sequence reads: CASSYSAGVDYGYTF. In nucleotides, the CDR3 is TGTGCCAGCAGTTACTCGGCGGGGGTCGACTATGGCTACACCTTC.

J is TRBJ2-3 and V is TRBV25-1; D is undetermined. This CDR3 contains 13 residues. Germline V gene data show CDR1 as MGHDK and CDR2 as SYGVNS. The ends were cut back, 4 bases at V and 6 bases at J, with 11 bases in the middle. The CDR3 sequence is CASSVSIGDTQYF. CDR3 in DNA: TGTGCCAGCAGTGTCTCAATCGGGGATACGCAGTATTTT.

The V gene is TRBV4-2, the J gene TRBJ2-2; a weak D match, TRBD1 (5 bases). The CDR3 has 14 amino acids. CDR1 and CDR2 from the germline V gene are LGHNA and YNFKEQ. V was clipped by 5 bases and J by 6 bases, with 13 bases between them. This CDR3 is CASSVTEKAGELFF. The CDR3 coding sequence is TGTGCCAGCAGCGTGACAGAGAAAGCCGGGGAGCTGTTTTTT.

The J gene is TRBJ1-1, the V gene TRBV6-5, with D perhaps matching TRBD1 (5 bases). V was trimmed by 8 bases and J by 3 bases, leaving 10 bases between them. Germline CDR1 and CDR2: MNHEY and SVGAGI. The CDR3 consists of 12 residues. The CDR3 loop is CASLTADTEAFF. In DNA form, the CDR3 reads TGTGCCAGCTTGACAGCGGACACTGAAGCTTTCTTT.

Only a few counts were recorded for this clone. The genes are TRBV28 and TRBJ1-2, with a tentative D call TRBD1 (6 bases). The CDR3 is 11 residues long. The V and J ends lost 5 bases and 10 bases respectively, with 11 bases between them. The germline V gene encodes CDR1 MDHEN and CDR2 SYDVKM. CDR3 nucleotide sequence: TGTGCCAGCAGTCCCCAGGGGTACTACACCTTC. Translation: CASSPQGYYTF.

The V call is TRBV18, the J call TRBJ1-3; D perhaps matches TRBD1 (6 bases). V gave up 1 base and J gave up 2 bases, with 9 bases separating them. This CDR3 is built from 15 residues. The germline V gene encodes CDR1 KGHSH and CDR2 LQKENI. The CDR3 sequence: CASSPLNRAGNTIYF. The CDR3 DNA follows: TGTGCCAGCTCACCACTGAACAGGGCTGGAAACACCATATATTTT.

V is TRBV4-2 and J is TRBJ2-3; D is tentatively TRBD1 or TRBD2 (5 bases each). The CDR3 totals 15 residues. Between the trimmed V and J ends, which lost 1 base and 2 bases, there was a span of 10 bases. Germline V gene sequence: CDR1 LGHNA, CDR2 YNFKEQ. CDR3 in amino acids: CASSQVAGATDTQYF. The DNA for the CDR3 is TGTGCCAGCAGCCAAGTGGCCGGGGCCACAGATACGCAGTATTTT.